This T cell receptor beta chain was sequenced in a study of monozygotic twins with inflammatory bowel disease. Regarding the study as a whole: Different T cell subtypes could not be distinguished. IBD patients shared fewer clonotypes with others than healthy twins, especially with disease activity.

From the 5' RACE reads, TCRdb lists one entry per CDR3 protein and no DNA. This table lists approximately 330,000 distinct CDR3 sequences. Worth noting for this clonotype: Its antigen is unidentified.

The CDR3 is 14 residues long. Germline V gene data show CDR1 as SGHTA and CDR2 as FQGNSA. The source material was blood. This TCR came from a human donor with ulcerative colitis or Crohn's disease, or a healthy co-twin of an affected twin (not recorded which). The chain couples TRBV7-2 to TRBJ1-1; no DNA is available, so the TRBD1 call from TCRdb remains unchecked. Here the CDR3 reads CASSLAGGLTEAFF.